The rows below give T cell receptor beta chains drawn from one sample of a study of blood T cell repertoires in COVID-19. Produced via immunoSEQ multiplex PCR; TCRdb's table is partial and in-frame only. The sample lists some 460,000 clones; 75% to 90% were seen once. The sequencing sample was made of PBMCs or T cells enriched from blood (not recorded which). The receptors derive from a woman aged 18-29 years who had recovered from COVID-19. CDR3s leave out the opening cysteine and the closing phenylalanine or tryptophan.

v_gene: TRBV3-1/TRBV3-2; CDR3aa: ASSQDQLTASYGYT
v_gene: TRBV7-9; CDR3aa: ASSRQGEAF
v_gene: TRBV4-2; CDR3aa: ASSQEGLRTEAF
v_gene: TRBV5-1; CDR3aa: ASNPLGGGTADTQY
v_gene: TRBV30; CDR3aa: AWSWQGGDQPQH
v_gene: TRBV2; CDR3aa: ASSRGLQETQY
v_gene: TRBV28; CDR3aa: ASWDSNYGYT
v_gene: TRBV5-4; CDR3aa: ASSFTGTGRLEAF
v_gene: TRBV5-1; CDR3aa: ASSLEQAASYGYT
v_gene: TRBV28; CDR3aa: ASRPSGTPLDTEAF
v_gene: TRBV19; CDR3aa: ASSIGSGQSGNTEAF
v_gene: TRBV5-6; CDR3aa: ASSFGQGATETQY
v_gene: TRBV7-8; CDR3aa: ASSLYGRLSVGGI
v_gene: TRBV7-3; CDR3aa: ASSLRRGVQETQY
v_gene: TRBV7-8; CDR3aa: ASSLELVRGNYGYT
v_gene: TRBV7-2; CDR3aa: ASSLAGTGFYEQY
v_gene: TRBV6-6; CDR3aa: ASNRQGGSPLH
v_gene: TRBV19; CDR3aa: ASSTPRGAVGNQPQH
v_gene: TRBV10-1; CDR3aa: ASSESSGAPGTQY
v_gene: TRBV18; CDR3aa: ASSPDRGSPYEQY
v_gene: TRBV5-1; CDR3aa: ASSLGGDGQPQH
v_gene: TRBV28; CDR3aa: ATGGNYGYT
v_gene: TRBV30; CDR3aa: AWTTGSSNQPQH
v_gene: TRBV6-5; CDR3aa: ASSLPSPEKLF